These 9 T cell receptor beta chains came from one sample sequenced in a study of blood T cells in healthy people across ages. Primed by a sample-barcoded 5' primer and a J-beta primer mix, a second PCR proceeded for about 6 to 12 cycles. TCRdb processed the 5' RACE reads anew with MiXCR; each CDR3 protein has one entry. The sample holds 1.2 million to 1.5 million distinct CDR3 sequences, about 40% seen once. Sequencing was carried out using blood. The receptors were sampled from a woman aged 18-30 years in good health.

This chain joins TRBV20-1 and TRBJ1-1, with D possibly TRBD1 on 5 matching bases. The CDR3 runs 15 residues. Trimming shortened V by 0 bases and J by 5 bases, and 16 bases separated the two germline ends. CDR1 is DFQATT and CDR2 is SNEGSKA in the germline V gene (reference sequence). CDR3 coding DNA: TGCAGTGCTAGAGATACCTTTGGGGGGGGAACTGAAGCTTTCTTT. Translation: CSARDTFGGGTEAFF.

V gene TRBV6-6 combines with J gene TRBJ2-5; the D gene could be TRBD1 or TRBD2 (5 bases each). Gene TRBJ2-7 matches the end of the DNA better, so the J call may be wrong. Per germline, CDR1 MNHNY and CDR2 SVGAGI (reference sequence). The CDR3 sequence is 14 residues long. The DNA of the CDR3 is TGTGCCAGCAGTTACTCCGTGGGGACGAACGAGCAGTACTTC. This encodes CASSYSVGTNEQYF.

This clonotype has a handful of counts. This chain joins TRBV15 and TRBJ2-1; 7 bases align to TRBD2. The CDR3 covers 17 residues. V gave up 0 bases and J gave up 7 bases; unmatched junction bases: 12. Germline CDR1 LNHNV, CDR2 YYDKDF (reference sequence). The CDR3 is CATSRDIAGTNQNEQFF. CDR3 in DNA: TGTGCCACCAGCAGAGATATCGCTGGGACTAACCAAAATGAGCAGTTCTTC. Supplemented by reference TRBV15 and TRBJ2-1, the full variable domain reads DAMVIQNPRYQVTQFGKPVTLSCSQTLNHNVMYWYQQKSSQAPKLLFHYYDKDFNNEADTPDNFQSRRPNTSFCFLDIRSPGLGDTAMYLCATSRDIAGTNQNEQFFGPGTRLTVL.

The V and J genes are TRBV6-5 and TRBJ2-7; 12 bases fit TRBD1. Per germline, CDR1 MNHEY and CDR2 SVGAGI. This CDR3 is built from 16 residues. The ends lost 1 base at V and 3 bases at J; junction bases unmatched: 4. CDR3 nucleotides: TGTGCCAGCAGTTACTGGGGACAGGGGGCCGGCTACGAGCAGTACTTC. Translating gives CASSYWGQGAGYEQYF.

The rearrangement links TRBV3-1 to TRBJ1-2; D perhaps matches TRBD1 (5 bases). The length of the CDR3 is 19 residues. The V gene's germline CDR1 is LGHDT and CDR2 YNNKEL (reference sequence). With 4 bases removed from V and 0 bases from J, the gap between germline ends came to 24 bases. CDR3 region: CASSPWGYRDGSTNYGYTF. CDR3 sequence (DNA): TGTGCCAGCAGCCCCTGGGGTTACCGGGACGGTTCCACTAACTATGGCTACACCTTC.

J is TRBJ2-1 and V is TRBV6-6; perhaps TRBD1 as D (6 bases). V lost 2 bases and J 9 bases, leaving 11 bases between the germline ends. CDR1 is MNHNY, CDR2 SVGAGI, per germline (reference sequence). The CDR3 consists of 13 residues. CDR3 DNA: TGTGCCAGCAGTTACGTAACAGGGATTGAGCAGTTCTTC. As protein: CASSYVTGIEQFF.

The chain couples TRBV29-1 to TRBJ1-1; possible D gene TRBD1, 5 bases. The V gene's germline CDR1 is SQVTM and CDR2 ANQGSEA. This CDR3 has 14 amino acids. V lost 4 bases and J lost 1, with 13 bases in between. In DNA, the CDR3 is TGCAGCGTTGGGGCAGGGAAAAAGAACACTGAAGCTTTCTTT. This translates into CSVGAGKKNTEAFF.

This clonotype was seen just once. This rearrangement joins TRBV5-1 to TRBJ2-3; the match to TRBD2 covers 16 bases. Per germline, CDR1 SGHRS and CDR2 YFSETQ. This CDR3 has 18 residues. Trimming took 9 bases from V and 0 from J; bases not matched to a gene: 10. CDR3 region: CATSGLAGGTDSTDTQYF. In DNA form, the CDR3 reads TGCGCCACTTCGGGACTAGCGGGAGGGACGGACAGCACAGATACGCAGTATTTT.

The chain links TRBV6-1 to TRBJ2-1; TRBD1 matches at 7 bases. CDR1 MNHNS and CDR2 SASEGT come from the germline V gene. This CDR3 region has 13 residues. V lost 2 bases and J lost 12; bases outside the gene matches: 7. The CDR3, as DNA: TGTGCCAGCAGTGAACGGCCCAGGGGGATGCAGTTCTTC. Translating gives CASSERPRGMQFF.